Below, one T cell receptor (beta chain) is given with its context. Its antigen is as yet unknown. Germline V gives CDR1 GTSNPN, CDR2 SVGIG (reference sequence). The CDR3 has 16 amino acids. Trimming cost V 4 bases and J 10 bases, with 26 bases left between them. Combining a sample-barcoded 5' primer with a J-beta primer mix, a second PCR ran for about 7 to 11 cycles. Each CDR3 protein is one row after TCRdb ran MiXCR on the 5' RACE reads. The data show roughly 1.9 million distinct CDR3 sequences, around 42% seen once. This entry is derived from a study of blood T cells in healthy people across ages. Overall study results and limits: Naive CD4+ cells and diversity were both higher in long-lived donors than in aged donors.

The sequence derives from a human donor in good health. The specimen was blood. The gene calls are TRBV30 and TRBJ2-1; TRBD1 might be the D (6 bases). The CDR3 DNA sequence: TGTGCCTGGACTGATGTCCGGCGAACAGGGACCTACGAGCAGTTCTTC. This translates into CAWTDVRRTGTYEQFF.